These 29 T cell receptor beta chains came from one sample sequenced in a study of persistence of HIV-infected CD4 T cells (dated by TCRdb to the early 2020s). The antigens for these receptors are not known. The immunoSEQ hsTCRB assay version 4, run in survey mode, was used to sequence TCRbeta repertoires from genomic DNA. TCRdb mirrors the immuneACCESS table, restricted to in-frame sequences. Some clones are absent from its copies; in checked studies, under half trace to an unresolved V gene, and the reason for the others is unknown. The sample profile shows approximately 35,000 clones; 75% to 85% of them were found once. 0.97% of the sample is taken by the ten largest. Reading the label with the study, this specimen's treatment or condition is: suppressive antiretroviral therapy. A pool of overlapping 15-mer peptides from HIV-1 Gag, at 0.9 to 1 ug per peptide per mL, was used to stimulate the cells. Memory CD4+ T cells that did not respond, being CD40L-negative, CD69-negative and CD45RO-high, were sorted as memory populations depleted of antigen-responding cells.

Source: cultured CD4+ T cells from PBMCs, taken from a patient who received antiretroviral therapy. The cell subset or site label, read with the paper, signifies: CD40L-CD69- CD45RO-high memory CD4 T cells not responding to Gag peptides. The receptors stem from an adult with HIV. The donor label of this sample is uncertain.

J is TRBJ2-7 and V is TRBV10-2; 9 nucleotides agree with TRBD1. CDR3 length equals 14 residues. Germline values: CDR1 WSHSY, CDR2 SAAADI. Trimming at V came to 6 bases and at J to 3 bases, leaving 6 bases not matched to a gene. The CDR3: CASRIQTGGYEQYF. In nucleotides, the CDR3 is TGCGCCAGCAGGATCCAGACAGGGGGCTACGAGCAGTACTTC.

This clone came up a few times. At the DNA level, this CDR3 is encoded by other sequences in the same sample as well. The V gene is TRBV6-5, the J gene TRBJ1-1, with 8 bases fitting TRBD1. CDR1 and CDR2 (germline): MNHEY, SVGAGI. There are 11 residues in the CDR3. Unmatched junction bases numbered 3, after V lost 7 bases and J lost 8 bases. In nucleotides, the CDR3 is TGTGCCAGCAAAGGACAGGGCGAAGCTTTCTTT. It encodes CASKGQGEAFF.

The chain has TRBV14 and TRBJ2-5; 10 nucleotides match TRBD1. The CDR3 loop spans 15 amino acids. Germline V gene lookup returns CDR1 SGHDN and CDR2 FVKESK. V was pared by 3 bases and J by 7 bases, with 8 bases of the junction left unmatched. The CDR3 DNA reads TGTGCCAGCAGCCACCGCGGGACAGGGGTTGTGACCCAGTACTTC. It translates to CASSHRGTGVVTQYF.

The V and J genes are TRBV19 and TRBJ1-2, with 9 bases that match TRBD1. The CDR3 length is 14 residues. The ends lost 8 bases at V and 4 bases at J; junction bases unmatched: 8. Germline assignment: CDR1 LNHDA and CDR2 SQIVND (reference sequence). The chain's CDR3 is CASCRDRDFYGYTF. The CDR3 nucleotides read TGTGCCAGTTGCCGGGACAGGGATTTCTATGGCTACACCTTC.

This clone was detected once. The CDR3 sequence: CASSGGAITGELFF. The CDR3 DNA reads as TGCGCCAGCAGCGGGGGGGCCATCACCGGGGAGCTGTTTTTT. The V call is TRBV5-1, the J call TRBJ2-2; possibly TRBD2 for D (7 bases). Germline V gene lookup returns CDR1 SGHRS and CDR2 YFSETQ. V lost 4 bases to trimming and J lost 4 bases, with 11 bases between them. The CDR3 has 14 residues.

This chain uses TRBV6-5 with TRBJ1-2; no reliable D call. Germline values: CDR1 MNHEY, CDR2 SVGAGI. V shed 7 bases and J shed 0 bases, with 6 bases lying between them. The CDR3 is 12 residues long. CDR3 nucleotide sequence: TGTGCCAGCAACGACCCTAACTATGGCTACACCTTC. It codes for CASNDPNYGYTF.

The V gene is TRBV29-1, the J gene TRBJ1-3; perhaps TRBD1 as D (5 bases). V was cut by 2 bases and J by 2 bases, with 10 bases left in between. Germline values: CDR1 SQVTM, CDR2 ANQGSEA. The CDR3 has 14 residues. CDR3 sequence reads: CSVETGVAGNTIYF. The CDR3 DNA is TGCAGCGTTGAAACGGGGGTGGCTGGAAACACCATATATTTT. The variable domain in full, completed from reference TRBV29-1 and TRBJ1-3, reads SAVISQKPSRDICQRGTSLTIQCQVDSQVTMMFWYRQQPGQSLTLIATANQGSEATYESGFVIDKFPISRPNLTFSTLTVSNMSPEDSSIYLCSVETGVAGNTIYFGEGSWLTVV.

The genes are TRBV15 and TRBJ2-3, with TRBD2 matching over 14 bases. CDR1 is LNHNV, CDR2 YYDKDF, per germline (reference sequence). The CDR3 contains 16 residues. J was trimmed by 6 bases and V by 3 bases; bases with no gene match: 5. The CDR3: CATSRTSGGGLDTQYF. The CDR3 nucleotides read TGTGCCACCAGCAGGACTAGCGGGGGGGGCCTGGATACGCAGTATTTT.

The rearrangement uses TRBV5-1 and TRBJ1-1; unclear D gene. Trimming took 2 bases from V and 0 from J, leaving 11 bases between them. CDR3 size: 15 residues. The germline V gene has CDR1 SGHRS and CDR2 YFSETQ. The CDR3 sequence: CASSFGGPMNTEAFF. The CDR3 DNA reads as TGCGCCAGCAGCTTTGGAGGTCCCATGAACACTGAAGCTTTCTTT.

The gene calls are TRBV6-5 and TRBJ1-6; no definite D call. Trimming left V 7 bases short and J 10 bases short, with 14 bases between. This CDR3 has 13 residues. Germline values: CDR1 MNHEY, CDR2 SVGAGI. CDR3 DNA: TGTGCCAGCATTCGAAACCGCTCGTCACCCCTCCACTTT. Amino acid sequence: CASIRNRSSPLHF.

About this clone: This sample also contains other DNA sequences that code for the same CDR3. V is TRBV2 and J is TRBJ2-7; 7 nucleotides agree with TRBD2. This CDR3 has 13 residues. With V trimmed by 5 bases and J by 2 bases, 3 bases remained unmatched. Germline V gene data show CDR1 as SNHLY and CDR2 as FYNNEI. CDR3 loop: CASSRTSPYEQYV. Here the CDR3 DNA reads TGTGCCAGCAGTAGGACTAGTCCCTACGAGCAGTACGTC.

The V call is TRBV6-5, the J call TRBJ2-3, with a tentative D call TRBD2 (6 bases). There are 13 residues in the CDR3. The germline gives CDR1 MNHEY, CDR2 SVGAGI. Trimming removed 8 bases at V and 6 bases at J, with 15 bases between. CDR3 DNA: TGTGCCAGCGGGACTCCGCAAAGGGATACGCAGTATTTT. It translates to CASGTPQRDTQYF.

This chain joins TRBV6-5 and TRBJ2-2; D remains unclear. The CDR3 is made up of 12 amino acids. Germline-derived CDR1 and CDR2 are MNHEY and SVGAGI. Trimming removed 6 bases at V and 10 bases at J, with 12 bases between. The CDR3 DNA reads TGTGCCAGCAGCCGGTTGACGGTGGAGCTGTTTTTT. Protein: CASSRLTVELFF.

The chain is built from TRBV5-1 and TRBJ2-7; 9 positions match TRBD2. Trimming removed 5 bases from V and 7 bases from J; junction bases left unmatched: 13. This CDR3 comprises 15 residues. Germline CDR1 reads SGHRS; CDR2 reads YFSETQ. This CDR3 is CASSPSGASVGEQYV. In DNA form, the CDR3 reads TGCGCCAGCAGTCCTAGCGGGGCCTCTGTGGGGGAGCAGTACGTC.

This chain uses TRBV7-3 with TRBJ2-6; D gene uncertain. The CDR3 length is 12 residues. Germline V CDR1 and CDR2: SGHTA, FQGTGA. The V end lost 2 bases, the J end lost 8 bases, and 4 bases lay between the germline ends. CDR3 DNA: TGTGCCAGCAGCTTAGGTCCCAACGTCCTGACTTTC. Its translation is CASSLGPNVLTF.

This chain links TRBV5-5 with TRBJ1-4; D call uncertain. This CDR3 comprises 14 residues. V lost 3 bases and J lost 0, with 6 bases in between. Germline values: CDR1 SGHKS, CDR2 YYEKEE (reference sequence). The CDR3 loop reads CASSYRATNEKLFF. For the CDR3, the DNA is TGTGCCAGCAGCTACAGAGCAACTAATGAAAAACTGTTTTTT.

The chain couples TRBV11-1 to TRBJ2-1; 9 bases fit TRBD2. CDR1 is SGHAT, CDR2 FQDESV, per germline (reference sequence). V was clipped by 5 bases and J by 9 bases; unmatched bases: 11. CDR3 length equals 15 residues. The CDR3 loop reads CASSQGPAGGREQFF. Written as DNA, the CDR3 is TGTGCCAGCAGCCAAGGCCCTGCGGGGGGGCGTGAGCAGTTCTTC.

This clone was picked up a small number of times. The sample carries other DNA sequences with the same CDR3. The chain has TRBV5-4 and TRBJ1-1; a possible D gene is TRBD1 (5 bases). Germline values: CDR1 SGHNT, CDR2 YYREEE (reference sequence). The CDR3 length is 12 residues. The ends were cut back, 0 bases at V and 6 bases at J, with 6 bases in the middle. The CDR3 sequence is CASSLGGPEAFF. CDR3 nucleotides: TGTGCCAGCAGCTTGGGGGGCCCTGAAGCTTTCTTT.

The rearrangement joins TRBV19 to TRBJ2-1; no clear D. V was trimmed by 0 bases and J by 9 bases, leaving 9 bases between them. CDR1 is LNHDA, CDR2 SQIVND, per germline (reference sequence). This CDR3 is built from 13 residues. The CDR3 nucleotides read TGTGCCAGTAGTATAGATCCGAGGACTGAGCAGTTCTTC. Protein sequence: CASSIDPRTEQFF.

The chain employs TRBV30 and TRBJ1-1; possible D gene TRBD1, 5 bases. Germline-derived CDR1 and CDR2 are GTSNPN and SVGIG (reference sequence). V was trimmed by 6 bases and J by 11 bases, leaving 16 bases between them. The CDR3 runs to 11 residues. Here the CDR3 DNA reads TGTGCCTGTACTATGGGGACGCGCGCTTTCTTT. Its protein product is CACTMGTRAFF.

This chain links TRBV18 with TRBJ1-5; weak D call: TRBD1 (6 bases). Per germline, CDR1 KGHSH and CDR2 LQKENI. V was trimmed by 4 bases and J by 1 base, leaving 8 bases between them. The CDR3 extends over 14 amino acids. CDR3: CASSLGHSNQPQHF. The CDR3 coding sequence is TGTGCCAGCTCACTGGGACACAGCAATCAGCCCCAGCATTTT.

V and J are TRBV19 and TRBJ1-1; D is uncertain. Trimming pared 5 bases from V and 3 bases from J, leaving 16 bases between. This CDR3 comprises 15 residues. The germline gives CDR1 LNHDA, CDR2 SQIVND (reference sequence). The CDR3 protein is CASSQSHQGYTEAFF. The CDR3 DNA reads as TGTGCCAGTAGTCAGAGTCATCAAGGCTACACTGAAGCTTTCTTT.

The count of this clone is one. The chain recombines TRBV6-5 with TRBJ2-1, with D tentatively TRBD1 or TRBD2 (5 bases each). This CDR3 comprises 13 residues. V was pared by 6 bases and J by 6 bases, with 12 bases between. CDR1 and CDR2 from the germline V gene are MNHEY and SVGAGI. The CDR3 here is CASRTDGGNEQFF. CDR3 nucleotides: TGTGCCAGCAGGACCGATGGGGGCAATGAGCAGTTCTTC.

This chain uses TRBV6-1 with TRBJ2-1; 9 nucleotides match TRBD1. The CDR3 runs to 16 residues. V shed 4 bases, J shed 7 bases, and the junction held 11 bases outside the gene matches. The V gene's germline CDR1 is MNHNS and CDR2 SASEGT. The CDR3: CASSVTGTGSSNEQFF. CDR3 in DNA: TGTGCCAGCAGTGTTACCGGGACAGGGAGTTCTAATGAGCAGTTCTTC.

V gene TRBV5-1 combines with J gene TRBJ1-2; no clear D gene. Trimming pared 4 bases from V and 7 bases from J, leaving 11 bases between. Germline V gene sequence: CDR1 SGHRS, CDR2 YFSETQ. This CDR3 is 12 amino acids long. This chain's CDR3 is CASSPETGGYTF. In DNA form, the CDR3 reads TGCGCCAGCAGCCCAGAAACTGGTGGCTACACCTTC.

The V and J genes are TRBV11-3 and TRBJ1-6; D not resolved. Germline CDR1 SGHNT, CDR2 YENEEA. With 0 bases removed from V and 8 bases from J, the gap between germline ends came to 11 bases. The CDR3 is 15 amino acids. The CDR3 DNA reads TGTGCCAGCAGCTTAGATTCCGGAGTTGATTCACCCCTCCACTTT. Protein: CASSLDSGVDSPLHF.

This clone occurred once. This same CDR3 is encoded by further DNA sequences in the sample. The chain couples TRBV27 to TRBJ2-2, with D unresolved. Trimming removed 8 bases from V and 4 bases from J, with 8 bases in between. Germline V gene sequence: CDR1 MNHEY, CDR2 SMNVEV (reference sequence). The CDR3 is 12 residues long. The CDR3 region has the DNA TGTGCCAGCCGTAAAACCACCGGGGAGCTGTTTTTT. As protein: CASRKTTGELFF.

This clone came up a few times. The chain uses TRBV9 and TRBJ2-1; 7 bases match TRBD1. Germline CDR1 and CDR2: SGDLS and YYNGEE. V was clipped by 0 bases and J by 4 bases; unmatched bases: 4. CDR3 size: 15 residues. The CDR3 DNA reads as TGTGCCAGCAGCGTAGAGGCAGGGGGATACAATGAGCAGTTCTTC. Translation: CASSVEAGGYNEQFF.

The genes are TRBV2 and TRBJ1-2; 11 bases fit TRBD1. CDR3 length: 19 amino acids. V was clipped by 7 bases and J by 8 bases; unmatched bases: 24. The germline V gene encodes CDR1 SNHLY and CDR2 FYNNEI. The CDR3 sequence: CASIPPTPGQGVARKGYTF. The CDR3 DNA follows: TGTGCCAGCATCCCACCGACCCCGGGACAGGGGGTAGCGAGGAAGGGCTACACCTTC. Filled out from reference TRBV2 and TRBJ1-2, the complete variable domain reads EPEVTQTPSHQVTQMGQEVILRCVPISNHLYFYWYRQILGQKVEFLVSFYNNEISEKSEIFDDQFSVERPDGSNFTLKIRSTKLEDSAMYFCASIPPTPGQGVARKGYTFGSGTRLTVV.